Following are 26 T cell receptor beta chains from one sample sequenced in a study of shared clonotypes between healthy human individuals. Profiled with immunoSEQ multiplex PCR; TCRdb holds only in-frame clones, not every one. The sample has 950,000 to 1,300,000 clones; around 75% are singletons. Sequenced input: memory CD4+ T cells sorted from blood. Subset reported: CD45RA-negative fraction. The receptors originated from a man younger than 35 in good health.

The chain uses TRBV27 and TRBJ2-1; D perhaps matches TRBD2 (7 bases). The germline V and J ends were trimmed by 2 bases and 2 bases, with 10 bases remaining between them. Germline V gene sequence: CDR1 MNHEY, CDR2 SMNVEV (reference sequence). The length of the CDR3 is 15 residues. In DNA, the CDR3 is TGTGCCAGCAGTTTAGGGGGGGGGCCCTACAATGAGCAGTTCTTC. Translated, it gives CASSLGGGPYNEQFF.

V gene TRBV9 combines with J gene TRBJ2-2; 16 bases are shared with TRBD2. Germline CDR1 is SGDLS and CDR2 is YYNGEE. This CDR3 is 15 amino acids long. The junction had 1 base not matched to a gene; V was cut back by 5 bases and J by 6 bases. CDR3: CASRGLAGGPGELFF. CDR3 coding DNA: TGTGCCAGCAGGGGACTAGCGGGAGGGCCCGGGGAGCTGTTTTTT.

The chain carries TRBV19 and TRBJ1-1; TRBD1 is a possible D gene (5 bases). V gave up 2 bases and J gave up 3 bases, with 10 bases separating them. There are 14 residues in the CDR3. Germline V gene sequence: CDR1 LNHDA, CDR2 SQIVND (reference sequence). CDR3 protein: CASSILGEDTEAFF. For the CDR3, the DNA is TGTGCCAGTAGTATATTGGGGGAGGACACTGAAGCTTTCTTT.

The genes are TRBV30 and TRBJ2-7; D call uncertain. Trimming left V 2 bases short and J 3 bases short, with 17 bases between. Germline V lookup: CDR1 GTSNPN, CDR2 SVGIG (reference sequence). This CDR3 comprises 15 residues. The CDR3 loop is CAWSPYTTRVYEQYF. The CDR3, as DNA: TGTGCCTGGAGTCCTTACACAACCCGGGTCTACGAGCAGTACTTC.

The chain uses TRBV11-2 and TRBJ1-3, with TRBD1 as a possible D gene (5 bases). The CDR3 runs 19 residues. The germline V gene has CDR1 SGHAT and CDR2 FQNNGV. V lost 0 bases, J lost 0 bases, and 18 bases lay in between. The CDR3 is CASSLDRRTTWTSGNTIYF. CDR3 bases: TGTGCCAGCAGCTTAGATCGGAGGACAACCTGGACCTCTGGAAACACCATATATTTT.

This sequence joins TRBV30 and TRBJ2-1, with D possibly TRBD2 on 5 matching bases. The CDR3 is made up of 17 amino acids. Trimming took 2 bases from V and 3 from J, leaving 20 bases between them. Per germline, CDR1 GTSNPN and CDR2 SVGIG (reference sequence). The CDR3 nucleotides read TGTGCCTGGAGTCCGTCTCCCCGGACTGCTCTCTACAATGAGCAGTTCTTC. Translating gives CAWSPSPRTALYNEQFF.

The genes are TRBV5-4 and TRBJ2-5; TRBD1 agrees at 8 bases. Germline V lookup: CDR1 SGHNT, CDR2 YYREEE (reference sequence). The CDR3 runs to 14 residues. V shed 3 bases and J 1 base; nucleotides not matched to a gene: 2. The CDR3 coding sequence is TGTGCCAGCAGCTCGGGACAGGCCCAAGAGACCCAGTACTTC. Translated: CASSSGQAQETQYF.

The CDR3 protein is CASSGGPSGEKLFF. Written as DNA, the CDR3 is TGCGCCAGCAGCGGCGGGCCCTCGGGTGAAAAACTGTTTTTT. The V and J genes are TRBV5-1 and TRBJ1-4, with no clear D. V lost 4 bases to trimming and J lost 7 bases, with 14 bases between them. Germline V gene data show CDR1 as SGHRS and CDR2 as YFSETQ. There are 14 residues in the CDR3.

The genes are TRBV27 and TRBJ2-3; no reliable D call. Germline CDR1 MNHEY, CDR2 SMNVEV (reference sequence). The CDR3 sequence is 13 residues long. Trimming stripped 4 bases from V and 3 bases from J, with 8 bases between. In DNA form, the CDR3 reads TGTGCCAGCAGTTCCTACTTGACAGATACGCAGTATTTT. It specifies CASSSYLTDTQYF.

This chain joins TRBV6-5 and TRBJ2-7; 8 nucleotides agree with TRBD1. Germline values: CDR1 MNHEY, CDR2 SVGAGI. This CDR3 contains 14 residues. V lost 6 bases and J lost 4; bases outside the gene matches: 8. CDR3 coding DNA: TGTGCCAGCAGCCGTGGGGACAGGCGGTACGAGCAGTACTTC. Translation gives CASSRGDRRYEQYF.

The chain joins TRBV7-2 to TRBJ1-2, with D tentatively TRBD1 (6 bases). The germline V gene encodes CDR1 SGHTA and CDR2 FQGNSA. Trimming pared 1 base from V and 4 bases from J, leaving 19 bases between. CDR3 length: 17 amino acids. The CDR3 spells CASSLGRGGALGYGYTF. As DNA, the CDR3 is TGTGCCAGCAGCTTAGGCAGGGGTGGGGCCCTCGGCTATGGCTACACCTTC.

The chain recombines TRBV10-3 with TRBJ2-3; 16 nucleotides line up with TRBD2. Per germline, CDR1 ENHRY and CDR2 SYGVKD. With V trimmed by 2 bases and J by 1 base, 9 bases remained unmatched. This CDR3 comprises 20 residues. The CDR3 DNA reads as TGTGCCATCAGTGAGGTAGGGACTAGCGGGAGGGCCCGCGGCACAGATACGCAGTATTTT. Its translation is CAISEVGTSGRARGTDTQYF.

The V gene is TRBV11-2, the J gene TRBJ1-3; D is unresolved. The CDR3 runs 14 residues. Germline lookup yields CDR1 SGHAT and CDR2 FQNNGV. Trimming removed 5 bases at V and 0 bases at J, with 8 bases between. In DNA form, the CDR3 reads TGTGCCAGCAGCCTACAGCTCTCTGGAAACACCATATATTTT. Encoded protein: CASSLQLSGNTIYF.

The chain has TRBV11-3 and TRBJ2-6, with D uncertain. The CDR3 contains 17 residues. The V and J ends lost 4 bases and 5 bases respectively, with 18 bases between them. Germline CDR1 and CDR2: SGHNT and YENEEA. For the CDR3, the DNA is TGTGCCAGCAGCTGTAGCCATCGACAAAGTCGGGCCAACGTCCTGACTTTC. This translates into CASSCSHRQSRANVLTF.

The gene calls are TRBV2 and TRBJ1-1; D remains unclear. This CDR3 region has 15 residues. Trimming stripped 1 base from V and 3 bases from J, with 12 bases between. From germline, CDR1 is SNHLY and CDR2 FYNNEI. The CDR3 reads CASSEGRQIYTEAFF. The CDR3 DNA sequence: TGTGCCAGCAGTGAAGGTCGGCAGATATACACTGAAGCTTTCTTT.

V usage is TRBV7-9 and J usage is TRBJ2-1, with unresolved D. Per the germline V gene, CDR1 is SEHNR and CDR2 is FQNEAQ (reference sequence). CDR3 length: 11 amino acids. Trimming shortened V by 1 base and J by 9 bases, and 4 bases separated the two germline ends. This CDR3 is CASSLGGEQFF. The CDR3, as DNA: TGTGCCAGCAGCTTAGGAGGTGAGCAGTTCTTC.

V and J are TRBV11-3 and TRBJ1-1; D unresolved. CDR3 size: 14 residues. Trimming took off 2 bases at V and 2 bases at J, with 9 bases between the two ends. CDR1 is SGHNT and CDR2 is YENEEA in the germline V gene. The CDR3 spells CASSLREANTEAFF. The CDR3, as DNA: TGTGCCAGCAGCTTAAGGGAAGCTAACACTGAAGCTTTCTTT.

The chain links TRBV30 to TRBJ1-2, with D perhaps matching TRBD1 (5 bases). CDR1 and CDR2 (germline): GTSNPN, SVGIG (reference sequence). The CDR3 sequence is 15 residues long. V lost 2 bases and J 4 bases, leaving 17 bases between the germline ends. For the CDR3, the DNA is TGTGCCTGGAGTAGCGAAGGGCGGGGGACCTATGGCTACACCTTC. Translation: CAWSSEGRGTYGYTF.

V and J are TRBV9 and TRBJ2-1; 8 bases map to TRBD2. Germline CDR1 reads SGDLS; CDR2 reads YYNGEE. This CDR3 comprises 13 residues. V gave up 0 bases and J gave up 8 bases; unmatched junction bases: 1. The CDR3 is CASSVGTSHEQFF. The CDR3 DNA is TGTGCCAGCAGCGTAGGGACTAGCCATGAGCAGTTCTTC.

In regard to this clone: The sample holds other DNA sequences that translate to the same CDR3. The CDR3 protein is CSAQNYEQYF. The CDR3 DNA reads TGCAGTGCCCAGAACTACGAGCAGTACTTC. The J gene is TRBJ2-7, the V gene TRBV20-1; no reliable D call. The germline V gene has CDR1 DFQATT and CDR2 SNEGSKA (reference sequence). V lost 6 bases and J lost 3, with 6 bases in between. The CDR3 is 10 amino acids.

This chain links TRBV7-6 with TRBJ2-3; 7 bases are shared with TRBD2. CDR1 is SGHVS and CDR2 is FNYEAQ in the germline V gene. The J segment lost 2 bases and the V segment lost 1 base, leaving 6 bases of the junction unmatched. This CDR3 region has 16 residues. CDR3 residues: CASSLVGGSYTDTQYF. The CDR3 bases are TGTGCCAGCAGCTTAGTGGGCGGGAGCTACACAGATACGCAGTATTTT.

The rearrangement joins TRBV25-1 to TRBJ1-2, with 7 bases fitting TRBD1. J gave up 5 bases and V 11 bases, and 11 bases lay outside the gene matches. Germline CDR1 reads MGHDK; CDR2 reads SYGVNS. The length of the CDR3 is 13 residues. For the CDR3, the DNA is TGTGCCTCTGGGACAGCCTCCTCTTATGGCTACACCTTC. As protein: CASGTASSYGYTF.

The chain carries TRBV9 and TRBJ2-1; D remains ambiguous. The CDR3 loop spans 13 amino acids. CDR1 is SGDLS and CDR2 is YYNGEE in the germline V gene. Trimming removed 3 bases from V and 5 bases from J, with 9 bases in between. The CDR3 loop is CASSGRPDNEQFF. DNA of the CDR3: TGTGCCAGCAGCGGACGACCGGACAATGAGCAGTTCTTC.

The chain combines TRBV19 with TRBJ2-3; tentatively, D is TRBD1 (5 bases). The CDR3 is 13 residues long. Per germline, CDR1 LNHDA and CDR2 SQIVND (reference sequence). Trimming removed 11 bases at V and 1 base at J, with 13 bases between. The CDR3 nucleotides read TGTGCCTGCTCGGACACGGGCACAGATACGCAGTATTTT. As protein: CACSDTGTDTQYF.

This clone was recorded many times. The CDR3 nucleotides are TGTGCCAGCAGTTACTCAATGGCGCAGCCAGATACGCAGTATTTT. This translates into CASSYSMAQPDTQYF. V usage is TRBV6-5 and J usage is TRBJ2-3; no clear D gene. Germline CDR1 is MNHEY and CDR2 is SVGAGI. Deletions cut 0 bases from V and 4 bases from J, with 11 bases between. The CDR3 loop spans 15 amino acids.

For this clone: Other DNA variants within this sample encode the same CDR3. The J gene is TRBJ2-2, the V gene TRBV30; D ambiguous. The CDR3 totals 13 residues. Trimming removed 3 bases from V and 1 base from J, with 6 bases in between. Germline values: CDR1 GTSNPN, CDR2 SVGIG (reference sequence). In DNA, the CDR3 is TGTGCCTGGAGAGGCAGGAACACCGGGGAGCTGTTTTTT. As protein: CAWRGRNTGELFF.